This TCR beta chain was found in a study of breast tumors, draining lymph nodes, adjacent tissues. Overall study results and limits: Tumor and nontumor repertoires were significantly more similar in luminal-like than in basal-like breast cancer. Tumor T cell lymph node origin was a supported hypothesis, not proven. Most tumor T cells seemingly derive from lymph node, then expand in tumor. Compared with lymph nodes, tumors were less diverse; compared with nontumor tissue, more.

Breast cancer patients provided tissue from their axillary draining lymph nodes. TCRdb reprocessed the multiplex PCR reads with MiXCR, giving one entry per CDR3 protein. The data hold 290,000 or so distinct CDR3 sequences, with about 33% observed a single time. A remark on this clonotype: The antigen is unknown. The junction does not match germline at one end; this may be a read error.

Germline assignment: CDR1 DFQATT and CDR2 SNEGSKA (reference sequence). The CDR3 extends over 15 amino acids. The chain couples TRBV20-1 to TRBJ1-3; D is uncertain. Source material: axillary lymph node tissue. The receptor was isolated from a female donor with breast cancer. Some clones in this sample may be carry-over from other donors' samples. This chain's CDR3 is CSARDRLAGGSTIYF. DNA of the CDR3: TGCAGTGCTAGAGATCGGCTAGCGGGAGGAAGCACCATATATTTT.